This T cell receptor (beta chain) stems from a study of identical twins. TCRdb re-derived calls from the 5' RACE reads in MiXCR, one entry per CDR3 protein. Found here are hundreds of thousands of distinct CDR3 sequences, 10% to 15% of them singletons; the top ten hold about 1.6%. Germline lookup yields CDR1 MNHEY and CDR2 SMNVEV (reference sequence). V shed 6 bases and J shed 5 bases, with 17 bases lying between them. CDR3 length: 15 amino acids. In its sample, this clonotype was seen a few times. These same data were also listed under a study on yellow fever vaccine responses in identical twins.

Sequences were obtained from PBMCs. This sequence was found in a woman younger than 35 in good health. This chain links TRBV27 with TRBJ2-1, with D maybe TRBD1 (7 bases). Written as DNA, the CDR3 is TGTGCCAGCAGACCAGGGGGGACCATAAACAATGAGCAGTTCTTC. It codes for CASRPGGTINNEQFF.